This TCR beta chain was captured by sequencing in a study of blood T cell repertoires in COVID-19. Overall study context: Samples of COVID-19 (acute and convalescent) were obtained from the United States, Italy and Spain. Sources were T cells, B-cell-depleted T cells, or PBMCs; the material itself was cDNA or gDNA.

Original processing notes: Reference gene primer amplification gave estimated nucleated cell counts. Sequenced by immunoSEQ multiplex PCR; TCRdb stores in-frame clones only, minus some. D and trimming were read from the DNA, whereas the V and J calls and clone size are those reported in that table. The sample has 85,000 to 100,000 clones, around 72% seen once; the top ten hold approximately 23%. The CDR3 has 13 residues. The V and J ends lost 3 bases and 5 bases respectively, with 10 bases between them. Germline-derived CDR1 and CDR2 are DFQATT and SNEGSKA (reference sequence). The specimen was peripheral blood. The V and J genes are TRBV20-1 and TRBJ2-2; D uncertain. The source is an older woman in a cohort sampled during active or convalescent COVID-19. CDR3 nucleotide sequence: TGCAGTGCTAGTTCCCAGAGGACCGGGGAGCTGTTTTTT. As protein: CSASSQRTGELFF.